These 7 T cell receptor beta chains were all obtained from the same sample, sequenced in a study of T cell responses to AZD1222 COVID-19 vaccine. Sequencing was performed with immunoSEQ multiplex PCR; in TCRdb, only in-frame clones are kept and a portion is missing. The profile shows about 100,000 clones, around 87% of them singletons. The source material was peripheral blood, sampled on day 0 of MenACWY control vaccination. All receptors derive from an adult in good health.

The chain has TRBV7-8 and TRBJ2-7; D uncertain. The CDR3 totals 12 residues. V was clipped by 1 base and J by 3 bases, with 4 bases between them. The germline CDR1 and CDR2 sequences are SGHVS and FQNEAQ. The CDR3 loop reads CASSLDNYEQYF. For the CDR3, the DNA is TGTGCCAGCAGCTTAGACAACTACGAGCAGTACTTC.

This clone was recorded a few times. The J gene is TRBJ2-6, the V gene TRBV4-2; 12 bases fit TRBD1. After removal of 3 bases from V and 4 bases from J, the junction contained 4 bases not matched to a gene. The CDR3 covers 17 residues. The V gene's germline CDR1 is LGHNA and CDR2 YNFKEQ. The CDR3 bases are TGTGCCAGCAGCCAGGGACAGGGGGCGCTCGGGGCCAACGTCCTGACTTTC. Protein product: CASSQGQGALGANVLTF.

This rearrangement joins TRBV20-1 to TRBJ2-7; 10 nucleotides agree with TRBD1. Per germline, CDR1 DFQATT and CDR2 SNEGSKA (reference sequence). This CDR3 is 15 amino acids long. V lost 3 bases and J lost 3; bases outside the gene matches: 8. CDR3 loop: CSASSLDRGYYEQYF. CDR3 sequence (DNA): TGCAGTGCTAGTTCCCTGGACAGGGGGTACTACGAGCAGTACTTC.

The chain employs TRBV30 and TRBJ1-5; no firm D call. The germline CDR1 and CDR2 sequences are GTSNPN and SVGIG (reference sequence). The V and J ends lost 4 bases and 0 bases respectively, with 7 bases between them. This CDR3 contains 13 residues. The chain's CDR3 is CAWTGSSNQPQHF. The CDR3 nucleotides read TGTGCCTGGACAGGAAGTAGCAATCAGCCCCAGCATTTT.

The J gene is TRBJ2-3, the V gene TRBV10-3, with unresolved D. Between the trimmed V and J ends, which lost 6 bases and 4 bases, there was a span of 5 bases. Germline V gives CDR1 ENHRY, CDR2 SYGVKD. There are 11 residues in the CDR3. The CDR3 region is CAIRTSDTQYF. Here the CDR3 DNA reads TGTGCCATCAGAACTTCAGATACGCAGTATTTT.

The rearrangement uses TRBV10-3 and TRBJ1-2; maybe TRBD1 (6 bases). The CDR3 length is 15 residues. Trimming shortened V by 7 bases and J by 5 bases, and 20 bases separated the two germline ends. Looked up from germline, CDR1 is ENHRY and CDR2 is SYGVKD. For the CDR3, the DNA is TGTGCCATCACACCAGGTGGGGGGCAAAGTTATGGCTACACCTTC. Translated, it gives CAITPGGGQSYGYTF.

This rearrangement joins TRBV28 to TRBJ2-7; D not certain. V was clipped by 7 bases and J by 3 bases, with 16 bases between them. The CDR3 has 14 amino acids. Germline V CDR1 and CDR2: MDHEN, SYDVKM. The CDR3 sequence is CASNSDPAIYEQYF. CDR3 coding DNA: TGTGCCAGCAACTCAGACCCTGCTATCTACGAGCAGTACTTC.